This T cell receptor beta chain appears in the sequencing data of a study of OX40 agonist ivuxolimab in advanced cancers. There are a few counts of this clone. TCRdb's table, derived via immunoSEQ multiplex PCR, lists solely in-frame clones and lacks some. The data show roughly 100,000 clones, 80% to 95% seen once. The CDR3 runs 13 residues. Germline CDR1 reads KGHSH; CDR2 reads LQKENI. Trimming took 2 bases from V and 6 from J, leaving 9 bases between them. The sample was CD4+ or CD8+ T cells sorted from blood, taken in a trial of the OX40 agonist ivuxolimab. This TCR derives from an adult with an advanced solid tumor such as melanoma, head and neck, liver or kidney cancer. The chain links TRBV18 to TRBJ2-3, with TRBD1 as a possible D gene (5 bases). The chain's CDR3 is CASSPETADTQYF. The DNA for the CDR3 is TGTGCCAGCTCACCAGAGACAGCCGATACGCAGTATTTT.